This T cell receptor (beta chain) was profiled in a study of T cell repertoires in cytomegalovirus infection. Study-wide background: It can be stated that public TCR beta signatures indicated CMV infection as well as a matching HLA type.

TCRdb re-analysed the reads in MiXCR, keeping a single row per CDR3 protein. This table holds more than 650,000 distinct CDR3 sequences, 35% to 45% found once. Details on this clonotype: Its cognate antigen is unknown.

Study results and caveats: Pooled public TCR beta family frequency picked out CMV carriers with the relevant HLA. CMV-specific TCR beta clonotypes restricted by HLA-C were the ones dominating the ex vivo response.

Material for sequencing was PBMCs. The receptor was isolated from a human donor in good health (CMV status not recorded). Some clones in this sample may be carry-over from other donors' samples.

The CDR3 nucleotides are TGCGCCAGCAGCCAGACAGGCTCTGAGAATTCACCCCTCCACTTT. Protein: CASSQTGSENSPLHF. The gene calls are TRBV5-1 and TRBJ1-6, with a weak D call TRBD1 (6 bases). The CDR3 length is 15 residues. V was clipped by 4 bases and J by 7 bases, with 15 bases between them. The V gene's germline CDR1 is SGHRS and CDR2 YFSETQ.